This T cell receptor (beta chain) comes out of a study of post-analysis software for immune sequencing data. Points from the study as a whole: Five or six TRBV segments, TRBV5-6, TRBV5-1 and TRBV20-1 among them, were found more frequent in patients than controls. Among multiple sclerosis patients, normalized Chao1 diversity was significantly below that of controls.

Germline values: CDR1 SQVTM, CDR2 ANQGSEA. The CDR3 runs to 13 residues. cDNA libraries of TCR beta carried unique molecular identifiers. T cells, about 0.85 to 11 million of them, yielded roughly 550,000 cDNA molecules. TCRdb analysed the PCR reads with MiXCR anew, one entry per CDR3 protein. The data contain about 680,000 distinct CDR3 sequences, roughly three fifths of them seen just once; the ten biggest clones take up about 11%. With respect to this clonotype: Its antigen is not identified.

The chain combines TRBV29-1 with TRBJ2-7; 7 nucleotides match TRBD1. The DNA end is more similar to TRBJ2-1, so the J call may be wrong. Input material: blood. This clonotype was obtained from a girl aged 2 to 9 with multiple sclerosis. The DNA of the CDR3 is TGCAGCGTTGAAGAGAGACAGGGAATAGAGCAGTTCTTC. Translation gives CSVEERQGIEQFF.